Each of the 7 T cell receptor beta chains below was sequenced from the same sample in a study of blood T cell repertoires in COVID-19. Assay: immunoSEQ multiplex PCR; the TCRdb copy retains only in-frame clones and omits some. The sample carries tens of thousands of clones, 70% to 90% recorded once. The source material was peripheral blood. The receptor source for this set is a human donor with active COVID-19. The donor label of this sample is uncertain.

The V gene is TRBV25-1, the J gene TRBJ2-1; possibly TRBD2 for D (6 bases). CDR1 MGHDK and CDR2 SYGVNS come from the germline V gene. The ends were cut back, 4 bases at V and 4 bases at J, with 11 bases in the middle. This CDR3 region has 14 residues. Here the CDR3 DNA reads TGTGCCAGCAGTGCCTCCGGGGGTTACAATGAGCAGTTCTTC. Protein: CASSASGGYNEQFF.

The chain employs TRBV3-1 (or the pseudogene TRBV3-2) and TRBJ2-3; 9 nucleotides match TRBD1. Germline V gives CDR1 LGHDT, CDR2 YNNKEL (reference sequence). With 4 bases clipped from V and 5 bases from J, the junction kept 7 bases outside the gene matches. This CDR3 comprises 15 residues. This chain's CDR3 is CASSPPGQGGDTQYF. In DNA, the CDR3 is TGTGCCAGCAGCCCCCCGGGACAGGGAGGAGATACGCAGTATTTT.

V and J are TRBV7-3 and TRBJ2-4, with TRBD1 identical over 11 bases. Trimming took 2 bases from V and 8 from J; bases not matched to a gene: 2. The germline V gene encodes CDR1 SGHTA and CDR2 FQGTGA. There are 14 residues in the CDR3. For the CDR3, the DNA is TGTGCCAGCAGCTTATCGGGACAGGGGGACATTCAGTACTTC. The encoded protein is CASSLSGQGDIQYF.

This chain connects TRBV4-3 to TRBJ2-7; 7 bases map to TRBD1. With V trimmed by 0 bases and J by 6 bases, 2 bases remained unmatched. Per the germline V gene, CDR1 is LGHNA and CDR2 is YSLEER. This CDR3 spans 13 amino acids. This CDR3 reads CASSQDRGSEQYF. CDR3 in DNA: TGCGCCAGCAGCCAAGACAGGGGGAGCGAGCAGTACTTC.

The chain uses TRBV27 and TRBJ2-1, with 10 bases identical to TRBD2. The CDR3 length is 16 residues. J gave up 4 bases and V 3 bases, and 6 bases lay outside the gene matches. CDR1 is MNHEY and CDR2 is SMNVEV in the germline V gene (reference sequence). CDR3: CASSLVSGGAYNEQFF. In DNA, the CDR3 is TGTGCCAGCAGTTTGGTGAGCGGGGGGGCTTACAATGAGCAGTTCTTC.

J is TRBJ2-1 and V is TRBV9; D is possibly TRBD1 (6 bases). V lost 3 bases, J lost 6 bases, and 10 bases lay in between. The CDR3 loop spans 13 amino acids. Looked up from germline, CDR1 is SGDLS and CDR2 is YYNGEE. CDR3 sequence: CASSAGHPNEQFF. CDR3 nucleotides: TGTGCCAGCAGCGCGGGACATCCCAATGAGCAGTTCTTC.

This clone was seen once. This chain connects TRBV25-1 to TRBJ1-2, with TRBD1 as a possible D gene (6 bases). The ends were cut back, 2 bases at V and 8 bases at J, with 18 bases in the middle. Germline loops: CDR1 MGHDK, CDR2 SYGVNS. This CDR3 is 15 amino acids long. The CDR3 loop reads CASSEPRGGFWGYTF. Here the CDR3 DNA reads TGTGCCAGCAGTGAACCTAGGGGGGGTTTTTGGGGCTACACCTTC.